These T cell receptor beta chains were read from a single sample in a study of blood T cell repertoires in COVID-19. Sequencing used immunoSEQ multiplex PCR; TCRdb keeps in-frame clones, though not all of them. The sample includes some 350,000 clones, approximately 88% seen only once; the top ten take about 5%. The sample consisted of PBMCs or T cells enriched from blood (not recorded which). The receptors derive from a man aged 25-45 years who had recovered from COVID-19. CDR3s include the opening cysteine and the closing phenylalanine or tryptophan. The D gene is left open where the match is weak. A clone size is listed for some rows: how often the clone was seen (once, few, many), or a class if it is expanded.

D gene: .; clone size: .; J gene: TRBJ1-1; V gene: TRBV19; CDR3 protein: CASTYKNTEAFF; CDR3 DNA: TGTGCCAGTACATACAAGAACACTGAAGCTTTCTTT
D gene: .; clone size: once; J gene: TRBJ2-1; V gene: TRBV4-1; CDR3 protein: CASSVRLVHNEQFF; CDR3 DNA: TGCGCCAGCAGCGTTCGACTGGTACACAATGAGCAGTTCTTC
D gene: .; clone size: .; J gene: TRBJ2-3; V gene: TRBV19; CDR3 protein: CASNRRPSTDTQYF; CDR3 DNA: TGTGCCAGTAACAGGCGTCCTAGCACAGATACGCAGTATTTT
D gene: .; clone size: .; J gene: TRBJ1-2; V gene: TRBV28; CDR3 protein: CASRQTANYGYTF; CDR3 DNA: TGTGCCAGCAGGCAGACAGCAAACTATGGCTACACCTTC
D gene: .; clone size: .; J gene: TRBJ1-5; V gene: TRBV28; CDR3 protein: CASSAAFGRANQPQHF; CDR3 DNA: TGTGCCAGCAGTGCTGCATTTGGCAGGGCCAATCAGCCCCAGCATTTT
D gene: TRBD1; clone size: .; J gene: TRBJ1-4; V gene: TRBV28; CDR3 protein: CASSFRDRDEKLFF; CDR3 DNA: TGTGCCAGCAGTTTTAGGGACAGGGATGAAAAACTGTTTTTT
D gene: .; clone size: .; J gene: TRBJ2-1; V gene: TRBV30; CDR3 protein: CAWSGRGDNEQFF; CDR3 DNA: TGTGCCTGGAGTGGGCGGGGTGACAATGAGCAGTTCTTC
D gene: .; clone size: .; J gene: TRBJ2-2; V gene: TRBV7-9; CDR3 protein: CASSLAYPGELFF; CDR3 DNA: TGTGCCAGCAGCTTAGCCTACCCCGGGGAGCTGTTTTTT
D gene: .; clone size: .; J gene: TRBJ1-6; V gene: TRBV21-1; CDR3 protein: CASSNSTGVAYNSPLHF; CDR3 DNA: TGTGCCAGCAGCAACTCCACAGGGGTGGCCTATAATTCACCCCTCCACTTT
D gene: .; clone size: .; J gene: TRBJ1-6; V gene: TRBV27; CDR3 protein: CASTPTTGTSPLHF; CDR3 DNA: TGTGCCAGCACCCCAACCACAGGGACATCACCCCTCCACTTT
D gene: TRBD2; clone size: .; J gene: TRBJ2-2; V gene: TRBV19; CDR3 protein: CASSQGGLAGDTGELFF; CDR3 DNA: TGTGCCAGTAGCCAGGGAGGGCTAGCGGGAGACACCGGGGAGCTGTTTTTT
D gene: .; clone size: .; J gene: TRBJ2-2; V gene: TRBV6-5; CDR3 protein: CASSYGARTNTGELFF; CDR3 DNA: TGTGCCAGCAGTTATGGGGCCCGGACCAACACCGGGGAGCTGTTTTTT
D gene: .; clone size: .; J gene: TRBJ2-1; V gene: TRBV5-8; CDR3 protein: CASSLNRPGEQFF; CDR3 DNA: TGTGCCAGCAGCTTGAACCGACCGGGGGAACAGTTCTTC
D gene: .; clone size: .; J gene: TRBJ1-2; V gene: TRBV6-1; CDR3 protein: CASSGESLIGGYTF; CDR3 DNA: TGTGCCAGCAGTGGAGAGTCTCTAATCGGTGGCTACACCTTC
D gene: TRBD1; clone size: .; J gene: TRBJ1-3; V gene: TRBV6-5; CDR3 protein: CASWDSSSGNTIYF; CDR3 DNA: TGTGCCAGTTGGGACAGCAGCTCTGGAAACACCATATATTTT
D gene: TRBD2; clone size: .; J gene: TRBJ2-2; V gene: TRBV6-5; CDR3 protein: CASSPEERGGGELFF; CDR3 DNA: TGTGCCAGCAGCCCCGAGGAGCGGGGGGGTGGGGAGCTGTTTTTT
D gene: TRBD2; clone size: .; J gene: TRBJ2-5; V gene: TRBV29-1; CDR3 protein: CSVLLAGSTETQYF; CDR3 DNA: TGCAGCGTTCTCCTAGCGGGGTCTACGGAGACCCAGTACTTC
D gene: .; clone size: .; J gene: TRBJ1-5; V gene: TRBV21-1; CDR3 protein: CASSPPELPGVGSNQPQHF; CDR3 DNA: TGTGCCAGCAGCCCTCCGGAGCTACCGGGGGTCGGGAGCAATCAGCCCCAGCATTTT
D gene: TRBD1; clone size: few; J gene: TRBJ1-5; V gene: TRBV6-5; CDR3 protein: CASSKTGGWQPQHF; CDR3 DNA: TGTGCCAGCAGTAAAACAGGGGGCTGGCAGCCCCAGCATTTT
D gene: .; clone size: .; J gene: TRBJ1-2; V gene: TRBV29-1; CDR3 protein: CSVSADNYGYTF; CDR3 DNA: TGCAGCGTTAGTGCAGATAACTATGGCTACACCTTC
D gene: .; clone size: .; J gene: TRBJ2-3; V gene: TRBV5-1; CDR3 protein: CASSSPGTDTQYF; CDR3 DNA: TGCGCCAGCAGCTCTCCTGGCACAGATACGCAGTATTTT
D gene: .; clone size: once; J gene: TRBJ1-5; V gene: TRBV15; CDR3 protein: CATSREGSRRGSNQPQHF; CDR3 DNA: TGTGCCACCAGCAGAGAGGGCAGTCGTCGGGGAAGCAATCAGCCCCAGCATTTT
D gene: .; clone size: once; J gene: TRBJ1-2; V gene: TRBV5-1; CDR3 protein: CASSTGGVGSGYTF; CDR3 DNA: TGCGCCAGCAGCACGGGGGGTGTAGGGTCTGGCTACACCTTC
D gene: .; clone size: .; J gene: TRBJ2-7; V gene: TRBV27; CDR3 protein: CASSLRSGSDEQYF; CDR3 DNA: TGTGCCAGCAGTTTACGGTCCGGGTCGGACGAGCAGTACTTC
D gene: TRBD1; clone size: .; J gene: TRBJ1-1; V gene: TRBV6-5; CDR3 protein: CASSRGRNTEAFF; CDR3 DNA: TGTGCCAGCAGCAGGGGGCGTAACACTGAAGCTTTCTTT
D gene: .; clone size: .; J gene: TRBJ2-3; V gene: TRBV28; CDR3 protein: CASSGFPSSGSTDTQYF; CDR3 DNA: TGTGCCAGCAGTGGTTTCCCGTCGAGCGGATCCACAGATACGCAGTATTTT
D gene: TRBD1; clone size: once; J gene: TRBJ1-5; V gene: TRBV11-2; CDR3 protein: CASSERQGGQPQHF; CDR3 DNA: TGTGCCAGCAGCGAAAGACAGGGTGGACAGCCCCAGCATTTT
D gene: .; clone size: .; J gene: TRBJ1-4; V gene: TRBV6-4; CDR3 protein: CARNCARTNEKLFF; CDR3 DNA: TGTGCCAGGAACTGCGCTAGGACTAATGAAAAACTGTTTTTT
D gene: TRBD1; clone size: .; J gene: TRBJ1-2; V gene: TRBV28; CDR3 protein: CASVRQGLNYGYTF; CDR3 DNA: TGTGCCAGCGTTAGACAGGGCTTGAACTATGGCTACACCTTC
D gene: .; clone size: .; J gene: TRBJ2-7; V gene: TRBV2; CDR3 protein: CASSPTYEQYF; CDR3 DNA: TGTGCCAGCAGCCCCACCTACGAGCAGTACTTC
D gene: TRBD1; clone size: once; J gene: TRBJ1-3; V gene: TRBV2; CDR3 protein: CASRSTGASGNTIYF; CDR3 DNA: TGTGCCAGCAGATCAACAGGGGCCTCTGGAAACACCATATATTTT
D gene: .; clone size: .; J gene: TRBJ1-3; V gene: TRBV6-1; CDR3 protein: CASRGRTAGNTIYF; CDR3 DNA: TGTGCCAGCAGAGGACGGACAGCTGGAAACACCATATATTTT
D gene: .; clone size: .; J gene: TRBJ1-1; V gene: TRBV6-5; CDR3 protein: CASSYRGGNTEAFF; CDR3 DNA: TGTGCCAGCAGTTACAGAGGTGGGAACACTGAAGCTTTCTTT
D gene: TRBD1; clone size: .; J gene: TRBJ2-7; V gene: TRBV3-1/TRBV3-2; CDR3 protein: CASSQVSGQVIYEQYF; CDR3 DNA: TGTGCCAGCAGCCAAGTCAGCGGACAGGTCATATACGAGCAGTACTTC
D gene: TRBD2; clone size: .; J gene: TRBJ2-3; V gene: TRBV10-1; CDR3 protein: CASSEPGLTSGGTDTQYF; CDR3 DNA: TGCGCCAGCAGTGAGCCGGGTTTGACTAGCGGGGGCACAGATACGCAGTATTTT
D gene: .; clone size: .; J gene: TRBJ2-7; V gene: TRBV7-8; CDR3 protein: CASSFGLVEYEQYF; CDR3 DNA: TGTGCCAGCAGCTTTGGTCTAGTGGAGTACGAGCAGTACTTC
D gene: .; clone size: .; J gene: TRBJ2-1; V gene: TRBV6-1; CDR3 protein: CASSEARGGLYNEQFF; CDR3 DNA: TGTGCCAGCAGTGAAGCGCGCGGGGGCCTCTACAATGAGCAGTTCTTC
D gene: TRBD1; clone size: .; J gene: TRBJ2-6; V gene: TRBV15; CDR3 protein: CATSRDDRGSGANVLTF; CDR3 DNA: TGTGCCACCAGCAGAGACGACAGGGGCTCTGGGGCCAACGTCCTGACTTTC
D gene: TRBD1; clone size: .; J gene: TRBJ2-7; V gene: TRBV6-1; CDR3 protein: CASSEAPGQGVGEQYF; CDR3 DNA: TGTGCCAGCAGTGAAGCTCCGGGACAGGGGGTTGGCGAGCAGTACTTC
D gene: .; clone size: .; J gene: TRBJ1-5; V gene: TRBV5-1; CDR3 protein: CASSLDGSSGTYQPQHF; CDR3 DNA: TGCGCCAGCAGCTTGGATGGTAGTTCGGGAACCTATCAGCCCCAGCATTTT
D gene: TRBD1; clone size: .; J gene: TRBJ2-7; V gene: TRBV2; CDR3 protein: CASSGQGYEQYF; CDR3 DNA: TGTGCCAGCAGTGGACAGGGCTACGAGCAGTACTTC